One and the same sample provided the 9 T cell receptor beta chains below, sequenced in a study of OX40 agonist ivuxolimab in advanced cancers. Library construction relied on the immunoSEQ multiplex PCR assay. TCRdb took this table from immuneACCESS and kept in-frame rearrangements with V and J called. Such tables lack part of the clones; where checked against another copy, unresolved V genes explain under half of the gap, and the rest is unexplained. In this sample the table shows 50,000 to 60,000 clones, about 89% of which occur a single time. Together, the top ten hold 0.85% to 1.4% of the sample. Sample: CD4+ or CD8+ T cells sorted from blood, taken in a trial of the OX40 agonist ivuxolimab. These receptors came from an adult with an advanced solid tumor such as melanoma, head and neck, liver or kidney cancer.

The V and J genes are TRBV30 and TRBJ1-2; 8 bases match TRBD1. The germline gives CDR1 GTSNPN, CDR2 SVGIG (reference sequence). CDR3 length: 13 amino acids. V dropped 4 bases and J dropped 8; count of bases not matched to a gene: 9. CDR3 in DNA: TGTGCCTGGACGGAGACACGGACAGGGGGCTACACCTTC. Translated: CAWTETRTGGYTF.

The chain recombines TRBV7-9 with TRBJ1-1; unclear D gene. V was shortened by 3 bases and J by 0 bases, with 14 bases between the two germline ends. CDR3 length: 16 residues. Germline V CDR1 and CDR2: SEHNR, FQNEAQ (reference sequence). CDR3 region: CASSFGGRNLNTEAFF. The CDR3, as DNA: TGTGCCAGCAGCTTCGGTGGTCGTAACCTGAACACTGAAGCTTTCTTT.

In this sample, this clone turned up once. The chain uses TRBV27 and TRBJ1-1; D unresolved. The germline V gene encodes CDR1 MNHEY and CDR2 SMNVEV (reference sequence). V was shortened by 5 bases and J by 1 base, with 11 bases between the two germline ends. This CDR3 is 14 amino acids long. This CDR3 is CASSHVIRNTEAFF. The CDR3, as DNA: TGTGCCAGCAGTCACGTTATTAGGAACACTGAAGCTTTCTTT.

On this clone: At one boundary the junction diverges from the germline segment, which might be a read error. This rearrangement joins TRBV11-3 to TRBJ2-3, with no clear D. Germline CDR1 and CDR2: SGHNT and YENEEA. CDR3 length: 13 residues. DNA for the CDR3: TGTGCAAGCAGCTTACTAAGTACGGATACGCAGTATTTT. Its protein product is CASSLLSTDTQYF. The full variable domain, rest sourced from reference TRBV11-3 and TRBJ2-3, is EAGVVQSPRYKIIEKKQPVAFWCNPISGHNTLYWYLQNLGQGPELLIRYENEEAVDDSQLPKDRFSAERLKGVDSTLKIQPAELGDSAVYLCASSLLSTDTQYFGPGTRLTVL.

V is TRBV25-1 and J is TRBJ2-5, with 7 bases aligning to TRBD1. Germline values: CDR1 MGHDK, CDR2 SYGVNS. This CDR3 region has 15 residues. J gave up 5 bases and V 1 base, and 7 bases lay outside the gene matches. The CDR3 DNA sequence: TGTGCCAGCAGTGAATTAGTCAGGGGGTTGGAGACCCAGTACTTC. This encodes CASSELVRGLETQYF.

J is TRBJ1-1 and V is TRBV6-5; D not certain. Trimming shortened V by 0 bases and J by 0 bases, and 11 bases separated the two germline ends. Germline values: CDR1 MNHEY, CDR2 SVGAGI. The CDR3 sequence is 16 residues long. The CDR3 coding sequence is TGTGCCAGCAGTTACTCGTCTTTTCTCATGAACACTGAAGCTTTCTTT. Encoded protein: CASSYSSFLMNTEAFF.

The chain employs TRBV28 and TRBJ1-1, with D unresolved. This CDR3 has 13 amino acids. The V gene's germline CDR1 is MDHEN and CDR2 SYDVKM. Trimming took off 7 bases at V and 1 base at J, with 10 bases between the two ends. This CDR3 reads CASNQPSNTEAFF. In nucleotides, the CDR3 is TGTGCCAGCAATCAACCGTCGAACACTGAAGCTTTCTTT.

The chain employs TRBV27 and TRBJ2-6; D call uncertain. CDR1 is MNHEY and CDR2 is SMNVEV in the germline V gene (reference sequence). The V end lost 5 bases, the J end lost 2 bases, and 13 bases lay between the germline ends. The length of the CDR3 is 16 residues. Here the CDR3 reads CASSTPLRAGANVLTF. The CDR3 DNA is TGTGCCAGCAGTACACCACTCCGGGCTGGGGCCAACGTCCTGACTTTC.

The V gene is TRBV19, the J gene TRBJ2-1, with 7 bases that match TRBD2. CDR3 length: 16 amino acids. The V gene end was trimmed by 1 base and the J gene end by 2 bases; junction bases not matched to a gene: 5. The germline V gene has CDR1 LNHDA and CDR2 SQIVND (reference sequence). The CDR3 DNA follows: TGTGCCAGTAGTATAGCCGGGGAGGGAGCCTACAATGAGCAGTTCTTC. It translates to CASSIAGEGAYNEQFF.